The present T cell receptor (beta chain) was sequenced within a study of long-term antiretroviral therapy in people with HIV. Of note for this clone: Its antigen is not identified.

Each specimen consisted of about 1-11 million cryopreserved PBMC prior to extraction of DNA. Germline CDR1 and CDR2: KGHSH and LQKENI. There are 17 residues in the CDR3. V lost 3 bases and J lost 0, with 15 bases in between. Survey-level resolution applied to immunoSEQ assay v3.0. Sequencing had a target that covered about 35,000-55,000 T-cell genomes per sample. The assay was immunoSEQ multiplex PCR, and TCRdb's table has in-frame clones only and misses some. The sample lists tens of thousands of clones; 70% to 90% were seen once. Whole-study findings and limits: Missing from the dataset were any data on ART adherence, viral resistance or therapy changes.

The sequenced sample was unsorted PBMCs, obtained 0.8 years before starting antiretroviral therapy. The clonotype comes from a man between 18 and 35 years old with HIV. The V gene is TRBV18, the J gene TRBJ1-3, with D hard to call. CDR3 residues: CASSPRTLTNSGNTIYF. The CDR3 nucleotides read TGTGCCAGCTCACCGCGGACCCTAACTAACTCTGGAAACACCATATATTTT.